These 6 T cell receptor beta chains originate from one sample sequenced in a study of blood T cell repertoires in COVID-19. Using immunoSEQ multiplex PCR, the repertoire was profiled, and TCRdb retains in-frame clones only, with some absent. The sample shows around 430,000 clones, around nine tenths of them seen only once. Sequencing was carried out using PBMCs or T cells enriched from blood (not recorded which). These receptors were taken from a woman aged 50 to 60 who had recovered from COVID-19.

The rearrangement links TRBV30 to TRBJ1-3; possibly TRBD1 for D (6 bases). Trimming took 4 bases from V and 4 from J, leaving 11 bases between them. Germline CDR1 and CDR2: GTSNPN and SVGIG (reference sequence). This CDR3 has 13 amino acids. CDR3 DNA: TGTGCCTGGAACCAGGGGACGGGAAACACCATATATTTT. This codes for CAWNQGTGNTIYF.

The CDR3 sequence: CASGGGLRSNQPQHF. CDR3 nucleotides: TGTGCCAGCGGCGGAGGACTGCGAAGCAATCAGCCCCAGCATTTT. The rearrangement uses TRBV2 and TRBJ1-5, with unresolved D. V was pared by 8 bases and J by 1 base, with 15 bases between. Per the germline V gene, CDR1 is SNHLY and CDR2 is FYNNEI. The CDR3 consists of 15 residues.

The chain employs TRBV18 and TRBJ2-5, with 8 bases fitting TRBD1. The V gene's germline CDR1 is KGHSH and CDR2 LQKENI. The CDR3 has 14 amino acids. The V segment lost 3 bases and the J segment 5 bases; nucleotides outside the gene matches: 5. Here the CDR3 reads CASSPTWTGETQYF. The CDR3, as DNA: TGTGCCAGCTCACCCACATGGACAGGGGAGACCCAGTACTTC.

This clone turned up a few times. The chain recombines TRBV9 with TRBJ2-7, with D uncertain. With 2 bases removed from V and 2 bases from J, the gap between germline ends came to 14 bases. This CDR3 has 15 residues. Germline CDR1 is SGDLS and CDR2 is YYNGEE. The CDR3 protein is CASSVAPESPYEQYF. In DNA, the CDR3 is TGTGCCAGCAGCGTCGCCCCAGAATCTCCCTACGAGCAGTACTTC.

The chain employs TRBV9 and TRBJ2-3; 11 positions match TRBD2. Looked up from germline, CDR1 is SGDLS and CDR2 is YYNGEE. Trimming took 3 bases from V and 0 from J; bases not matched to a gene: 9. This CDR3 spans 18 amino acids. CDR3 protein: CASSAVSGGDNSTDTQYF. The CDR3 DNA sequence: TGTGCCAGCAGCGCCGTTAGCGGGGGGGATAATAGCACAGATACGCAGTATTTT. Supplemented by reference TRBV9 and TRBJ2-3, the full variable domain reads DSGVTQTPKHLITATGQRVTLRCSPRSGDLSVYWYQQSLDQGLQFLIQYYNGEERAKGNILERFSAQQFPDLHSELNLSSLELGDSALYFCASSAVSGGDNSTDTQYFGPGTRLTVL.

The V and J genes are TRBV19 and TRBJ1-2, with 8 positions matching TRBD1. Germline V gene lookup returns CDR1 LNHDA and CDR2 SQIVND (reference sequence). With V trimmed by 3 bases and J by 6 bases, 9 bases remained unmatched. The CDR3 contains 15 residues. The CDR3 loop reads CASSMWTGSRDGYTF. CDR3 coding DNA: TGTGCCAGTAGTATGTGGACAGGGAGTCGGGATGGCTACACCTTC.